Presented here are 24 T cell receptor beta chains from one specimen sequenced in a study of cytomegalovirus exposure and HLA in healthy donors (dated by TCRdb to about 2017). The protocol used for the library was the immunoSEQ multiplex PCR assay. For the multiplex PCR, a mixture combining 60 forward primers for TCR Vbeta segments and 13 reverse primers for TCR Jbeta segments was used. As stored in TCRdb, this immuneACCESS dataset retains in-frame rearrangements with V and J assigned. A fraction of the clones does not appear; measured against another copy, unresolved V genes explain less than half of the discrepancy, and the remainder lacks a known reason. The sample table records 95,000 to 110,000 clones; about 9.5% of these occur just once. Under 6% of the sample is held by the ten biggest clonotypes. Sequenced material: PBMCs. Every receptor here comes from a man aged 40-55 years in good health and CMV-seropositive.

This clone was seen more than once but under ten times. The rearrangement links TRBV6-1 to TRBJ2-3; weak D call: TRBD1 (6 bases). This CDR3 contains 12 residues. Trimming took off 7 bases at V and 3 bases at J, with 8 bases between the two ends. Germline assignment: CDR1 MNHNS and CDR2 SASEGT. The CDR3 here is CASTTGTDTQYF. The CDR3 DNA is TGTGCCAGCACAACAGGGACAGATACGCAGTATTTT.

J is TRBJ2-3 and V is TRBV5-5; D is uncertain. V was clipped by 0 bases and J by 2 bases, with 7 bases between them. The CDR3 runs 14 residues. Germline V gene data show CDR1 as SGHKS and CDR2 as YYEKEE (reference sequence). The CDR3 sequence: CASSLDYTTDTQYF. CDR3 bases: TGTGCCAGCAGCTTGGACTACACCACAGATACGCAGTATTTT.

The chain carries TRBV4-3 and TRBJ2-1, with TRBD2 identical over 11 bases. Germline V gives CDR1 LGHNA, CDR2 YSLEER. This CDR3 spans 14 amino acids. The trim removed 5 bases at V and 5 bases at J, leaving 2 bases unmatched. CDR3 amino acids: CASSGGLADNEQFF. In DNA, the CDR3 is TGCGCCAGCAGCGGGGGACTAGCGGACAATGAGCAGTTCTTC.

This clone occurred a few times. CDR3 region: CASKTRDRGSYEQYF. The DNA for the CDR3 is TGCGCCAGCAAAACCCGGGACAGGGGCTCCTACGAGCAGTACTTC. This sequence joins TRBV5-1 and TRBJ2-7; TRBD1 matches 10 bases. The CDR3 loop spans 15 amino acids. Losses at the gene ends were 6 bases for V and 0 bases for J; bases not matched to a gene: 6. CDR1 is SGHRS and CDR2 is YFSETQ in the germline V gene.

The chain recombines TRBV10-2 with TRBJ2-3, with a possible D match to TRBD2 (5 bases). The CDR3 is made up of 16 amino acids. CDR1 is WSHSY, CDR2 SAAADI, per germline. V lost 0 bases, J lost 5 bases, and 15 bases lay in between. This CDR3 is CASSESGRTLGDTQYF. CDR3 coding DNA: TGCGCCAGCAGTGAGTCGGGCCGGACTTTGGGAGATACGCAGTATTTT.

The rearrangement joins TRBV5-6 to TRBJ2-5; D not certain. This CDR3 is built from 15 residues. The V and J ends lost 0 bases and 5 bases respectively, with 14 bases between them. Germline V gene sequence: CDR1 SGHDT, CDR2 YYEEEE. The CDR3 here is CASSLVESRRETQYF. CDR3 DNA: TGTGCCAGCAGCTTGGTCGAGTCTCGTCGGGAGACCCAGTACTTC.

This clone was observed a handful of times. The CDR3 coding sequence is TGCAGCGTTGGAGAGACAGGGAGGGGAAACACCATATATTTT. Protein product: CSVGETGRGNTIYF. This sequence joins TRBV29-1 and TRBJ1-3; TRBD1 aligns across 7 bases. The V segment lost 4 bases and the J segment 4 bases; nucleotides outside the gene matches: 7. CDR3 length equals 14 residues. CDR1 SQVTM and CDR2 ANQGSEA come from the germline V gene.

This clone has more than one count but fewer than ten. V is TRBV19 and J is TRBJ2-7; D possibly corresponds to TRBD1 (6 bases). The CDR3 consists of 15 residues. Germline V gene lookup returns CDR1 LNHDA and CDR2 SQIVND (reference sequence). With 3 bases removed from V and 4 bases from J, the gap between germline ends came to 16 bases. The CDR3 reads CASSMASGAYYEQYF. The CDR3 nucleotides are TGTGCCAGTAGTATGGCATCAGGGGCTTATTACGAGCAGTACTTC.

This clone was picked up a small number of times. The rearrangement joins TRBV7-9 to TRBJ2-3, with 12 bases aligning to TRBD2. The CDR3 is made up of 15 amino acids. V was pared by 5 bases and J by 5 bases, with 5 bases of the junction left unmatched. Germline V gene lookup returns CDR1 SEHNR and CDR2 FQNEAQ (reference sequence). CDR3: CASSPRTSGKDTQYF. CDR3 nucleotide sequence: TGTGCCAGCAGCCCCAGGACTAGCGGGAAAGATACGCAGTATTTT.

The sample holds a few counts of this clone. J is TRBJ2-1 and V is TRBV30, with a possible D match to TRBD2 (6 bases). The CDR3 is 15 residues long. Germline V gives CDR1 GTSNPN, CDR2 SVGIG (reference sequence). V dropped 2 bases and J dropped 4 bases, with 15 bases sitting between them. CDR3 residues: CAWSQAGLLYNEQFF. The CDR3 DNA sequence: TGTGCCTGGAGTCAGGCGGGACTCCTATACAATGAGCAGTTCTTC.

The gene calls are TRBV30 and TRBJ1-5; TRBD1 matches 10 bases. The ends lost 3 bases at V and 4 bases at J; junction bases unmatched: 6. CDR3 size: 15 residues. Germline CDR1 is GTSNPN and CDR2 is SVGIG (reference sequence). The chain's CDR3 is CAWSPGTGVNQPQHF. The CDR3 DNA is TGTGCCTGGAGCCCCGGGACAGGGGTTAATCAGCCCCAGCATTTT.

The chain has TRBV28 and TRBJ2-3, with TRBD2 identical over 11 bases. Germline lookup yields CDR1 MDHEN and CDR2 SYDVKM. Trimming took 5 bases from V and 6 from J; bases not matched to a gene: 4. The CDR3 extends over 14 amino acids. The CDR3 sequence: CASSVAGGPDTQYF. CDR3 nucleotide sequence: TGTGCCAGCAGTGTAGCGGGAGGGCCCGATACGCAGTATTTT.

The chain uses TRBV19 and TRBJ1-3; tentatively, D is TRBD1 (6 bases). The CDR3 has 17 residues. Germline V gene sequence: CDR1 LNHDA, CDR2 SQIVND (reference sequence). V was clipped by 4 bases and J by 4 bases, with 20 bases between them. The CDR3 DNA reads TGTGCCAGTAGTACCTCAACCCGACAGGCGCGAGGAAACACCATATATTTT. Its protein product is CASSTSTRQARGNTIYF.

The J gene is TRBJ2-6, the V gene TRBV6-4; D may be TRBD2 (6 bases). Germline values: CDR1 MRHNA, CDR2 SNTAGT. This CDR3 region has 16 residues. V was pared by 0 bases and J by 0 bases, with 6 bases between. CDR3 residues: CASSDSSGSGANVLTF. The CDR3 DNA reads TGTGCCAGCAGTGACTCTAGCGGCTCTGGGGCCAACGTCCTGACTTTC.

This clone was counted ten times or more. The V call is TRBV19, the J call TRBJ1-5; no firm D call. This CDR3 is 14 amino acids long. The germline V gene has CDR1 LNHDA and CDR2 SQIVND (reference sequence). V lost 1 base and J 4 bases, leaving 8 bases between the germline ends. CDR3 protein: CASSIGRGNQPQHF. Written as DNA, the CDR3 is TGTGCCAGTAGTATAGGACGGGGAAATCAGCCCCAGCATTTT.

V gene TRBV19 combines with J gene TRBJ2-4; D may be TRBD2 (5 bases). CDR1 is LNHDA and CDR2 is SQIVND in the germline V gene (reference sequence). Trimming cost V 6 bases and J 8 bases, with 11 bases left between them. This CDR3 is 12 amino acids long. CDR3 region: CASSRNGDIQYF. In DNA, the CDR3 is TGTGCCAGTAGCAGAAACGGGGACATTCAGTACTTC.

Only a few counts were recorded for this clone. The genes are TRBV5-1 and TRBJ2-3; 7 bases fit TRBD2. Per the germline V gene, CDR1 is SGHRS and CDR2 is YFSETQ. The CDR3 is 18 residues long. Germline trimming cut 5 bases from V and 0 bases from J; bases unmatched to any gene: 15. The CDR3 reads CASSPGRGGAPSTDTQYF. The CDR3 DNA follows: TGCGCCAGCAGTCCTGGACGGGGAGGGGCCCCAAGCACAGATACGCAGTATTTT.

The chain uses TRBV11-3 and TRBJ1-1; D remains ambiguous. CDR1 is SGHNT, CDR2 YENEEA, per germline. This CDR3 comprises 14 residues. The V and J ends lost 1 base and 1 base respectively, with 7 bases between them. CDR3 in amino acids: CASSLGRWNTEAFF. CDR3 nucleotides: TGTGCCAGCAGCTTAGGCAGGTGGAACACTGAAGCTTTCTTT.

This clone has more than one count but fewer than ten. This chain joins TRBV27 and TRBJ2-3, with 9 bases lining up with TRBD2. The CDR3 loop spans 13 amino acids. Germline CDR1 reads MNHEY; CDR2 reads SMNVEV (reference sequence). The junction had 3 bases not matched to a gene; V was cut back by 10 bases and J by 1 base. The CDR3 protein is CATRTSGTDTQYF. The CDR3 DNA reads as TGTGCCACACGGACTAGCGGCACAGATACGCAGTATTTT.

This rearrangement joins TRBV27 to TRBJ2-1, with TRBD2 matching 11 bases. CDR1 and CDR2 from the germline V gene are MNHEY and SMNVEV (reference sequence). V trimming: 7 bases; J trimming: 6 bases; junction bases outside the gene matches: 8. The CDR3 totals 15 residues. This chain's CDR3 is CASTLFSGGVNEQFF. The CDR3 DNA is TGTGCCAGCACTCTTTTTAGCGGGGGGGTCAATGAGCAGTTCTTC.

The chain combines TRBV2 with TRBJ2-1, with D possibly being TRBD1 (5 bases). This CDR3 contains 13 residues. V was trimmed by 7 bases and J by 1 base, leaving 8 bases between them. Germline lookup yields CDR1 SNHLY and CDR2 FYNNEI. The CDR3 nucleotides read TGTGCCAGCAAGGCAGGGTCCTACAATGAGCAGTTCTTC. This codes for CASKAGSYNEQFF.

This clone was detected only a few times. The chain is built from TRBV27 and TRBJ2-7; TRBD1 matches 12 bases. Germline-derived CDR1 and CDR2 are MNHEY and SMNVEV (reference sequence). The ends lost 6 bases at V and 6 bases at J; junction bases unmatched: 15. This CDR3 is built from 17 residues. The CDR3 reads CASSLVPVGTGGPEQYF. In DNA, the CDR3 is TGTGCCAGCAGCTTAGTACCAGTGGGGACAGGGGGCCCCGAGCAGTACTTC.

The chain joins TRBV29-1 to TRBJ2-1; 8 bases agree with TRBD2. Germline trimming cut 6 bases from V and 5 bases from J; bases unmatched to any gene: 12. CDR1 is SQVTM and CDR2 is ANQGSEA in the germline V gene. The length of the CDR3 is 15 residues. CDR3 amino acids: CSVGLRLAGDNEQFF. The CDR3 region has the DNA TGCAGCGTCGGCTTGAGGCTAGCGGGCGACAATGAGCAGTTCTTC.

This clone has more than one count but fewer than ten. The chain has TRBV6-5 and TRBJ2-1; 8 bases agree with TRBD2. J lost 4 bases, V lost 0 bases, and 5 bases had no gene match. From germline, CDR1 is MNHEY and CDR2 SVGAGI. The CDR3 extends over 16 amino acids. The CDR3 protein is CASSYSSSGTYNEQFF. The CDR3 nucleotides read TGTGCCAGCAGTTACTCGAGTAGCGGGACATACAATGAGCAGTTCTTC.